Sequencing of this T cell receptor beta chain was carried out in a study of T cells in Graves' hyperthyroidism and ophthalmopathy. The CDR3 has 16 amino acids. Germline V lookup: CDR1 KGHDR, CDR2 SFDVKD. V was trimmed by 3 bases and J by 3 bases, leaving 15 bases between them. This clonotype showed up many times. What was amplified from RNA transcripts were TCR beta CDR3 regions. The study used the HTBI primer set for a first-round RT-PCR of the TCR CDR3. Using its own MiXCR run on the multiplex PCR reads, TCRdb lists one record per CDR3 protein. The top ten clones hold 15% to 20% of a sample with 300,000 to 450,000 distinct CDR3 sequences, roughly 15% of them seen once.

The specimen was blood. The genes are TRBV24-1 and TRBJ2-3, with D unclear. This clonotype was obtained from a woman in her twenties or thirties with Graves' ophthalmopathy. The CDR3 region is CATSDPPGGLTDTQYF. CDR3 sequence (DNA): TGTGCCACCAGTGATCCGCCAGGCGGATTAACAGATACGCAGTATTTT.